This T cell receptor (beta chain) was identified during a study of type 1 regulatory T cells. Study summary: T-allo10 is an in vitro-generated, Tr1-enriched CD4 T cell product specific for alloantigen.

TCRdb fed the reads into MiXCR, producing one record per CDR3 protein. Among tens of thousands of distinct CDR3 sequences, roughly two thirds were seen once, and the ten largest hold approximately 1.8%. This clonotype was seen repeatedly, ten times or more. Antigen specificity is unknown. Study-wide findings and caveats: Compared with non-Tr1 cells, Tr1 cells showed a narrower TCR repertoire.

The clonotype comes from a human donor in good health. Sequencing was carried out using cultured non-Tr1 T cells, either the whole culture or a sorted T cell fraction (not recorded which).

CDR3 nucleotide sequence: TGCGCCAGCAGCGGAGGGACAGTTAGCACAGATACGCAGTATTTT. Residues: CASSGGTVSTDTQYF. The V gene is TRBV5-1, the J gene TRBJ2-3, with D tentatively TRBD1 (7 bases). V lost 4 bases to trimming and J lost 0 bases, with 12 bases between them. CDR3 length equals 15 residues. Germline lookup yields CDR1 SGHRS and CDR2 YFSETQ.